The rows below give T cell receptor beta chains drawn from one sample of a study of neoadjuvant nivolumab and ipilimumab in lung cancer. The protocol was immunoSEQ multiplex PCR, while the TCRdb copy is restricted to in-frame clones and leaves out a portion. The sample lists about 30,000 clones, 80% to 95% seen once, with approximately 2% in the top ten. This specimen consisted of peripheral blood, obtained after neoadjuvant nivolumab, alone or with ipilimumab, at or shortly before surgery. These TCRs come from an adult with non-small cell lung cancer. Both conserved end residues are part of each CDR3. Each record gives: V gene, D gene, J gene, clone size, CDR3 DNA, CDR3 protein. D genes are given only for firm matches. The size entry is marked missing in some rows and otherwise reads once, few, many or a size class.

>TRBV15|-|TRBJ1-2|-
TGTGCCACCAGCAGAGATTACACGGACACTAACACCTTC
CATSRDYTDTNTF
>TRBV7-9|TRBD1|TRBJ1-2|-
TGTGCCAGCAGCCCAAACTTGGGACAGGGCTATGGCTACACCTTC
CASSPNLGQGYGYTF
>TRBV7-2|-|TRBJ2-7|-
TGTGCCAGCACCAGGGCAAACGAGCAGTACTTC
CASTRANEQYF
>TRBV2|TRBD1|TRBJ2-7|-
TGTGCCAGCACTCAGGACAGGGCCCCCTCCTACGAGCAGTACTTC
CASTQDRAPSYEQYF
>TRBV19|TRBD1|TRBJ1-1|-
TGTGCCAGTAGTGAGGGAGGGGGCCTGAACACTGAAGCTTTCTTT
CASSEGGGLNTEAFF
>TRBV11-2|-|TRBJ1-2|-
TGTGCCAGCAGCTTAGCCCCCGACGGGCGCTACACCTTC
CASSLAPDGRYTF
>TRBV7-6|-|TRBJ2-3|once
TGTGCCAGCAGCTCCGATTCATCCCCGACTAGCACAGATACGCAGTATTTT
CASSSDSSPTSTDTQYF
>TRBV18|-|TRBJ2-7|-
TGTGCCAGCTCACCACAGGGAAGCGAGCAGTACTTC
CASSPQGSEQYF
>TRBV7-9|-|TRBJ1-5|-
TGTGCCAGCAGCTCGGGGTCTTGGGAGCCCCAGCATTTT
CASSSGSWEPQHF
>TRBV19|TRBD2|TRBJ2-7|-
TGTGCCAGTATGAAAGCGGGAGCGAGGAACGAGCAGTACTTC
CASMKAGARNEQYF
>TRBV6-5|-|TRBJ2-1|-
TGTGCCAGCAGTTACTACCCCGGCAATGAGCAGTTCTTC
CASSYYPGNEQFF
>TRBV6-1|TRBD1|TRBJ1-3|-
TGTGCCAGTCAACAGGGGGCAGGTGGAAACACCATATATTTT
CASQQGAGGNTIYF
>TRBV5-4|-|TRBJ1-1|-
TGTGCCAGCAGCTTAAGGGGCCCTATGAACACTGAAGCTTTCTTT
CASSLRGPMNTEAFF
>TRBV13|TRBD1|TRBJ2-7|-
TGTGCCAGCAGCTTAGGGACAGGGGTCTCCTACGAGCAGTACTTC
CASSLGTGVSYEQYF
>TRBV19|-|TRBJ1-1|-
TGTGCCAGCTCACAGGTTCAGGGGACTGAAGCTTTCTTT
CASSQVQGTEAFF
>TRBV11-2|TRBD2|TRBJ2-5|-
TGTGCCAGCAGCTCACTCAATATAGCGGGAGGGGAGACCCAGTACTTC
CASSSLNIAGGETQYF
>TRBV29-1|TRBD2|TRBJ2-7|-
TGCAGCGTTGAAGGGCTAGCGGGAGCCTACGAGCAGTACTTC
CSVEGLAGAYEQYF
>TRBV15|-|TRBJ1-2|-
TGTGCCACCAGCAGAGGGACAGCCGTTAATGGCTACACCTTC
CATSRGTAVNGYTF
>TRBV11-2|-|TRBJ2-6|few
TGTGCCAGCAGCACGGGAGTAGGGGTCCTGACTTTC
CASSTGVGVLTF
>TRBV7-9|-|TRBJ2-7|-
TGTGCCAGCAGCTTGGAAAACTCCTACGAGCAGTACTTC
CASSLENSYEQYF
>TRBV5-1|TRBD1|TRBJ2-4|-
TGCGCCAGCAGCACAGGGGGTATTGACAAAAACATTCAGTACTTC
CASSTGGIDKNIQYF
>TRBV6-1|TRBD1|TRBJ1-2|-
TGTGCCAGCAGTGGACGACAGGGGGCGATCCTTGACTATGGCTACACCTTC
CASSGRQGAILDYGYTF
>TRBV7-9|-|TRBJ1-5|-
TGTGCCAGCAGCAGGGACGGGTCGGGCAATCAGCCCCAGCATTTT
CASSRDGSGNQPQHF
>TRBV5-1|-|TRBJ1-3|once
TGCGCCAGCAGCCCGAGGACGGCCGTCTCTGGAAACACCATATATTTT
CASSPRTAVSGNTIYF
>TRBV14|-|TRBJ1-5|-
TGTGCCAGCAGCGAGACCAGTAACAGGTATTTGAGTGGGCCCCAGCATTTT
CASSETSNRYLSGPQHF
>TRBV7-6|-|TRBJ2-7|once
TGTGCCAGCAGCTCCCGATTCTCCTACGAGCAGTACTTC
CASSSRFSYEQYF
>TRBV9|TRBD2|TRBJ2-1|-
TGTGCCAGCAGCGTAGATCCGGGAGGCGGGTCCTACAATGAGCAGTTCTTC
CASSVDPGGGSYNEQFF
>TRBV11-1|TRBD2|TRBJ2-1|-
TGTGCCAGCAGCCCATCTAGCGGGAGGGAAGGTGAGCAGTTCTTC
CASSPSSGREGEQFF
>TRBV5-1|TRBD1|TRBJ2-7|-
TGCGCCAGCAGCTTTAGACAGGGAATGATAGACGAGCAGTACTTC
CASSFRQGMIDEQYF
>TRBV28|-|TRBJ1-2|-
TGTGCCAGCAGCCCACCCCCGGGGCTCGGTGGCTACACCTTC
CASSPPPGLGGYTF
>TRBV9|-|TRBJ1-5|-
TGTGCCAGCAGTGCAGGGGAAGATCAGCCCCAGCATTTT
CASSAGEDQPQHF
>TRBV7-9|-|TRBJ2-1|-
TGTGCCAGCAGCTTACCCCGAGTTCCTTCAATGGAGCAGTTCTTC
CASSLPRVPSMEQFF
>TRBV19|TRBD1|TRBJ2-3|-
TGTGCCAGTAGTATAAAGGACAGGGCGGAAGATACGCAGTATTTT
CASSIKDRAEDTQYF
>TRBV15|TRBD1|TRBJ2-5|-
TGTGCCACCAGCAGAGACAGGGGGCGAGAGACCCAGTACTTC
CATSRDRGRETQYF
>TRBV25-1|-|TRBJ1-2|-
TGTGCCAGCAGTACAGGGTTTAACTATGGCTACACCTTC
CASSTGFNYGYTF
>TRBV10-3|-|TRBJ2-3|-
TGTGCCATCAGTGACGGGACCCCGGCGGGAGATACGCAGTATTTT
CAISDGTPAGDTQYF
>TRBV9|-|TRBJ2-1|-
TGTGCCAGCAGCGTAGGACTTGTTAGCTCCTACAATGAGCAGTTCTTC
CASSVGLVSSYNEQFF
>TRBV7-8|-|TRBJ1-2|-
TGTGCCAGCAGCTTAGGAGATAGCTATGGCTACACCTTC
CASSLGDSYGYTF
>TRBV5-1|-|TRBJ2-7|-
TGCGCCAGCAGCTTAACAGGAGGCGAGCAGTACTTC
CASSLTGGEQYF
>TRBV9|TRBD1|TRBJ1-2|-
TGTGCCAGCAGCGGAAAACAGGGGACGTATGGCTACACCTTC
CASSGKQGTYGYTF
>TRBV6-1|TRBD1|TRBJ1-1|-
TGTGCCAGCACCATGGGACAGCTGAACACTGAAGCTTTCTTT
CASTMGQLNTEAFF
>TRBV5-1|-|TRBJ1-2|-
TGCGCCAGCAGCGTCCGGGACGGCGGGAACTATGGCTACACCTTC
CASSVRDGGNYGYTF
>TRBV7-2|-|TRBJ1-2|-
TGTGCCAGCAGCCAGTGGGACGGAAACTATGGCTACACCTTC
CASSQWDGNYGYTF
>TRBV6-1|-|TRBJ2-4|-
TGTGCCAGCAGTGAATTAAGGGGTTTGCAAGTGGAACTAGCCAAAAACATTCAGTACTTC
CASSELRGLQVELAKNIQYF
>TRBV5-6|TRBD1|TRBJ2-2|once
TGTGCCAGCAGTTGGGGACAGGAAATAAACACCGGGGAGCTGTTTTTT
CASSWGQEINTGELFF
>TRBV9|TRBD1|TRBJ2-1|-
TGTGCCAGCAGCCAGACAGGTGGACAGGACAATGAGCAGTTCTTC
CASSQTGGQDNEQFF
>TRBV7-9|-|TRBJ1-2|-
TGTGCCAGCAGCTTGGGGGGGACGCGAGGCTACACCTTC
CASSLGGTRGYTF
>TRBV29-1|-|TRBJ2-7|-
TGCAGCGTCGAGAGCGGTGCCGAGCAGTACTTC
CSVESGAEQYF
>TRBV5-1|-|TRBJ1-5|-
TGCGCCAGCAGCCTCCCCCCTCCCAGGTACAGGCCGAGGAAGCCCCAGCATTTT
CASSLPPPRYRPRKPQHF
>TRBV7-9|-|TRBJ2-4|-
TGTGCCAGCAGCTTAGTGGGGGGCGCGGGGGCCAAAAACATTCAGTACTTC
CASSLVGGAGAKNIQYF
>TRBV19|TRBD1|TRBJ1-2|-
TGTGCCAGTATAGGGACAGGGCCTACGGATGGCTACACCTTC
CASIGTGPTDGYTF
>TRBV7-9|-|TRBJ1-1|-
TGTGCCAGCAGCTTAGGGGCGGTCGGGTTTACCAGGAACACTGAAGCTTTCTTT
CASSLGAVGFTRNTEAFF
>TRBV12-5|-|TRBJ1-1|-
TGTGCTAGTGGTTTTCAGGCGGGTGAAGCTTTCTTT
CASGFQAGEAFF
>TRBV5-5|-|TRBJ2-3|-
TGTGCCAGCAGCTTGTACAGGACTTCAACAGATACGCAGTATTTT
CASSLYRTSTDTQYF
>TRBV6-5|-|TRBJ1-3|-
TGTGCCAGCAGTTCCGGGAGGGGCGGCGGAAACACCATATATTTT
CASSSGRGGGNTIYF
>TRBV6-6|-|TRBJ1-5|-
TGTGCCAGCAGGGCGAGTGGACAGAATCAGCCCCAGCATTTT
CASRASGQNQPQHF
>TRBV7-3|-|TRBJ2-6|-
TGTGCCAGCAGCCCAGGGGAAAGGGCCGACTACTCTGGGGCCAACGTCCTGACTTTC
CASSPGERADYSGANVLTF
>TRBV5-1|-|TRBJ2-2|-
TGCGCCAGCAGCTTGAGACAGCTTTTGAACACCGGGGAGCTGTTTTTT
CASSLRQLLNTGELFF
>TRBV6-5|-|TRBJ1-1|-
TGTGCCAGCAGAAGGGGGGAGCACACTGAAGCTTTCTTT
CASRRGEHTEAFF